Listed below are T cell receptor beta chains from one sample, sequenced in a study of beta chain features in type 1 diabetes. This table comes from immunoSEQ multiplex PCR, and its TCRdb copy is limited to in-frame clones, with some not included. The data hold about 650,000 clones, with about an eighth observed a single time. Sequencing was performed on naive CD4+ T cells from blood. The receptors shown here come from a man aged 25-40 years with type 1 diabetes. The CDR3 runs from the conserved cysteine through the conserved F or W. Fields, in order: J gene, clone size, CDR3 length, V gene, D gene, CDR3 DNA, CDR3 protein. A D gene is named only where the DNA matches it firmly. Only part of the rows carry a size: once, few, many, or a class if the clone is expanded.

J: TRBJ2-1
size: NA
length: 15
V: TRBV6-6
D: NA
DNA: TGTGCCAGCAGCCCCGACAGGCCCTCCTACAATGAGCAGTTCTTC
CDR3: CASSPDRPSYNEQFF

J: TRBJ2-1
size: few
length: 11
V: TRBV19
D: NA
DNA: TGTGCCAGTATGTCACGGAATGAGCAGTTCTTC
CDR3: CASMSRNEQFF

J: TRBJ2-1
size: NA
length: 14
V: TRBV18
D: NA
DNA: TGTGCCAGCTCACCATATACCCAGGATGATGAGCAGTTCTTC
CDR3: CASSPYTQDDEQFF

J: TRBJ2-3
size: NA
length: 15
V: TRBV25-1
D: NA
DNA: TGTGCCAGCAGTGAATCAAGCGGAGTCGGGGATACGCAGTATTTT
CDR3: CASSESSGVGDTQYF

J: TRBJ1-4
size: NA
length: 15
V: TRBV5-1
D: NA
DNA: TGCGCCAGCAGCTACCTCGGAGGGCAGAATGAAAAACTGTTTTTT
CDR3: CASSYLGGQNEKLFF

J: TRBJ1-5
size: NA
length: 15
V: TRBV6-5
D: NA
DNA: TGTGCCAGCAGTTCCGGAGGGCAGGGGTGGCAGCCCCAGCATTTT
CDR3: CASSSGGQGWQPQHF

J: TRBJ2-5
size: few
length: 11
V: TRBV18
D: NA
DNA: TGTGCCAGCTCACCATCAGAGACCCAGTACTTC
CDR3: CASSPSETQYF

J: TRBJ2-5
size: NA
length: 12
V: TRBV2
D: NA
DNA: TGTGCCAGCAACAGGGAACGAGAGACCCAGTACTTC
CDR3: CASNRERETQYF

J: TRBJ2-5
size: few
length: 12
V: TRBV7-6
D: NA
DNA: TGTGCCAGCAGCGTGGAGACGGAGACCCAGTACTTC
CDR3: CASSVETETQYF

J: TRBJ1-1
size: NA
length: 13
V: TRBV14
D: NA
DNA: TGTGCCAGCAGCCGACTTCCGAACACTGAAGCTTTCTTT
CDR3: CASSRLPNTEAFF

J: TRBJ2-7
size: few
length: 15
V: TRBV9
D: NA
DNA: TGTGCCAGCAGCGTAGCCGCAGGGGGGGTATACGAGCAGTACTTC
CDR3: CASSVAAGGVYEQYF

J: TRBJ2-3
size: NA
length: 14
V: TRBV6-1
D: NA
DNA: TGTGCCAGCAGTCTCGAGCGGGCCACAGATACGCAGTATTTT
CDR3: CASSLERATDTQYF

J: TRBJ2-7
size: NA
length: 11
V: TRBV28
D: NA
DNA: TGTGCCAGCAGCCTAATCGGCGAGCAGTACTTC
CDR3: CASSLIGEQYF

J: TRBJ2-5
size: few
length: 15
V: TRBV11-2
D: NA
DNA: TGTGCCAGCAGCTTAGAGCGGGGTATTCAAGAGACCCAGTACTTC
CDR3: CASSLERGIQETQYF

J: TRBJ1-2
size: few
length: 12
V: TRBV28
D: NA
DNA: TGTGCCAGCCAGAGCCCTAACTATGGCTACACCTTC
CDR3: CASQSPNYGYTF

J: TRBJ2-1
size: NA
length: 13
V: TRBV19
D: TRBD2
DNA: TGTGCCAGTAGTGGCGGGGGATACAATGAGCAGTTCTTC
CDR3: CASSGGGYNEQFF

J: TRBJ1-5
size: few
length: 14
V: TRBV30
D: NA
DNA: TGTGCCGCTATAGGACAGCCTGGCAATCAGCCCCAGCATTTT
CDR3: CAAIGQPGNQPQHF

J: TRBJ2-5
size: few
length: 14
V: TRBV6-5
D: NA
DNA: TGTGCCAGCAGTTACTCAGGGATCCAAGAGACCCAGTACTTC
CDR3: CASSYSGIQETQYF

J: TRBJ1-6
size: few
length: 14
V: TRBV30
D: NA
DNA: TGTGCCTGGAGTGTACAAGTGTCCAATTCACCCCTCCACTTT
CDR3: CAWSVQVSNSPLHF

J: TRBJ1-1
size: few
length: 15
V: TRBV10-3
D: TRBD1
DNA: TGTGCCATCAGTGACGCGGGACAGAAGAACACTGAAGCTTTCTTT
CDR3: CAISDAGQKNTEAFF

J: TRBJ2-1
size: NA
length: 13
V: TRBV30
D: NA
DNA: TGTGCCTGGGCCCCAGGGGACCACGGTTGGCGGTTCTTC
CDR3: CAWAPGDHGWRFF

J: TRBJ2-1
size: few
length: 15
V: TRBV6-4
D: TRBD2
DNA: TGTGCCAGCAGCCGTCAGGGCAGGGAGGGCAATGAGCAGTTCTTC
CDR3: CASSRQGREGNEQFF

J: TRBJ1-5
size: NA
length: 15
V: TRBV4-1
D: NA
DNA: TGCGCCAGCAGCCAAGATTGGGGGGGCAATCAGCCCCAGCATTTT
CDR3: CASSQDWGGNQPQHF